The present T cell receptor beta chain was sequenced within a study of prognosis after radiotherapy for stage I lung cancer. V was clipped by 5 bases and J by 2 bases, with 10 bases between them. The CDR3 runs to 14 residues. Germline V gene sequence: CDR1 SGHTA, CDR2 FQGTGA. This clonotype is labeled medium-sized. Two-round multiplex PCR on genomic DNA was the method by which TCR beta CDR3 was amplified. The use of primers specific to each TRBV and TRBJ gene characterized first-round PCR. A second round of PCR was carried out using universal primers. TCRdb reprocessed the multiplex PCR reads with MiXCR, giving one entry per CDR3 protein. This table has 13,000 or so distinct CDR3 sequences, roughly 50% appearing once.

Specimen: PBMCs, collected before or after stereotactic body radiation therapy (not recorded which). The chain joins TRBV7-3 to TRBJ2-1; tentative D call: TRBD2 (6 bases). The sequence was obtained from a donor at least 50 years old with non-small cell lung cancer. This chain's CDR3 is CASSTGLPYNEQFF. The CDR3 DNA sequence: TGTGCCAGCAGCACGGGACTGCCCTACAATGAGCAGTTCTTC.